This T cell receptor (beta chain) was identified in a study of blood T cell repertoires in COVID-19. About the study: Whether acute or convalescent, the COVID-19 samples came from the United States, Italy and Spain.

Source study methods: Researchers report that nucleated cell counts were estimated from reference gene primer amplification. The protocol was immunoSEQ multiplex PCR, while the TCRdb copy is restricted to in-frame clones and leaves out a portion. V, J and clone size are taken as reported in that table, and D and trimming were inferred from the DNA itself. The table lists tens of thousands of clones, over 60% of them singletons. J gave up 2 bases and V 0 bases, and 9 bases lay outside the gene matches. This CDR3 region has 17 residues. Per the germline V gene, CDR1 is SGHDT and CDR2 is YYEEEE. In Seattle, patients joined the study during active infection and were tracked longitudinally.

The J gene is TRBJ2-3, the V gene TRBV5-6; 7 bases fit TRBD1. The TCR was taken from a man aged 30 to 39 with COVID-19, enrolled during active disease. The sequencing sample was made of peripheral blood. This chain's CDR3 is CASSLESRGRNTDTQYF. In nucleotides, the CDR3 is TGTGCCAGCAGCTTGGAAAGTAGGGGGCGAAACACAGATACGCAGTATTTT.